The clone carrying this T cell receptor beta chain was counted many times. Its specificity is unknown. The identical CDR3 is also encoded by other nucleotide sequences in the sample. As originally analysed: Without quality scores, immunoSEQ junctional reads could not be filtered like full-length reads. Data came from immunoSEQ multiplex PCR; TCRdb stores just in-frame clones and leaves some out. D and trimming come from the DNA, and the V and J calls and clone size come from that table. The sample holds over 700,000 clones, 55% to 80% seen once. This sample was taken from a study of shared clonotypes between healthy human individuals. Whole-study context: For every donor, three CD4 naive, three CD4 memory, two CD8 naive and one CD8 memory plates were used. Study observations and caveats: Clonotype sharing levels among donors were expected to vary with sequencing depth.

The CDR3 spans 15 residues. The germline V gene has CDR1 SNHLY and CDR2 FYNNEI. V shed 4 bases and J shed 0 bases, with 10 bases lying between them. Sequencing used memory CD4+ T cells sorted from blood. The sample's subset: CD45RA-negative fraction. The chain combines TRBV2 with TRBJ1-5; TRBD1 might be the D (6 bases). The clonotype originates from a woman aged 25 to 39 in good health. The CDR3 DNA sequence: TGTGCCAGCAGTGTCGGACAGCTTAGCAATCAGCCCCAGCATTTT. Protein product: CASSVGQLSNQPQHF.